This T cell receptor (beta chain) was profiled in a study of blood T cell repertoires in COVID-19. V lost 6 bases, J lost 0 bases, and 12 bases stayed unmatched. The CDR3 is 18 amino acids. Germline V gives CDR1 LGHDT, CDR2 YNNKEL (reference sequence). The table came from immunoSEQ multiplex PCR; TCRdb's copy has only in-frame clones and leaves some out. Of roughly 40,000 clones listed, 65% to 85% were seen once; the top ten hold 25% to 30%. Sequencing was carried out using peripheral blood. The receptor's source is a man aged 80 or over with active or convalescent COVID-19. This chain uses TRBV3-1 (or the pseudogene TRBV3-2) with TRBJ2-3; 10 bases map to TRBD2. This chain's CDR3 is CASRFLAGGYSSTDTQYF. In DNA, the CDR3 is TGTGCCAGCAGATTCTTAGCGGGAGGATACTCTAGCACAGATACGCAGTATTTT.